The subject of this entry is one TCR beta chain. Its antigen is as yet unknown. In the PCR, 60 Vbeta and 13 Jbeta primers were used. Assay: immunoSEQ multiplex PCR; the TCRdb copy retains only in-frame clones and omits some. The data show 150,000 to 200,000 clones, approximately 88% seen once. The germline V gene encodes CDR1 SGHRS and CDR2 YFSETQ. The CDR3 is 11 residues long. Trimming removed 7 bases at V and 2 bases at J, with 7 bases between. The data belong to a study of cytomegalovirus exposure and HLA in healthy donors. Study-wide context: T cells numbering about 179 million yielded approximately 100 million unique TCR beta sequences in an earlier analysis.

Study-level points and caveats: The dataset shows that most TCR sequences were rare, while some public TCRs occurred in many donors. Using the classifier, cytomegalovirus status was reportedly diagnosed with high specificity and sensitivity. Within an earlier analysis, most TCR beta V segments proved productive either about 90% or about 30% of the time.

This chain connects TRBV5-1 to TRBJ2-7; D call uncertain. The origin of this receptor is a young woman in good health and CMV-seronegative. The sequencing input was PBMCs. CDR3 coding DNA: TGCGCCAGCGACACCACCTACGAGCAGTACTTC. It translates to CASDTTYEQYF.